Listed below are T cell receptor beta chains from one sample, sequenced in a study of T-cell memory formation after mild COVID-19. Each CDR3 protein gets one entry after TCRdb re-called the 5' RACE reads with MiXCR. The sample holds under 150,000 distinct CDR3 sequences, about 20% seen once. Sequencing was carried out using PBMCs or a T cell subset sorted from them (not recorded which). The receptors were sampled from a man younger than 35 who had mild COVID-19 (a few samples of this study predate the infection). Cell type and time point are not known. CDR3s include the opening cysteine and the closing phenylalanine or tryptophan. The D gene is left open where the match is weak. Expanded clones are given a class, and other clones once, few, many or no size at all.

CDR3nt	CDR3aa	d_gene	v_gene	j_gene	abundance
TGCAGTGCTAGAATCCTGGGGATGATTGGCTATGGCTACACCTTC	CSARILGMIGYGYTF	-	TRBV20-1	TRBJ1-2	once
TGTGCCAGCAGTTTGGGGAACGGGGGGGACTACGAGCAGTACTTC	CASSLGNGGDYEQYF	TRBD2	TRBV6-2/TRBV6-3	TRBJ2-7	few
TGTGCCAGCAGCTTATTAGGGACTAAAGAGACCCAGTACTTC	CASSLLGTKETQYF	TRBD2	TRBV7-3	TRBJ2-5	-
TGTGCCAGCAGCTTAGGTACAGGGTCCTACGAGCAGTACTTC	CASSLGTGSYEQYF	-	TRBV7-6	TRBJ2-7	many
TGTGCCAGCAGCGCACTAAACACAGATACGCAGTATTTT	CASSALNTDTQYF	-	TRBV9	TRBJ2-3	-
TGTGCTAGTGGTTTGTCCCGGACATCGGTCATCCAGCAGTACTTC	CASGLSRTSVIQQYF	-	TRBV12-5	TRBJ2-7	-
TGCGCCAGCAGCTTAGCAGGGCCCACCGGGGAGCTGTTTTTT	CASSLAGPTGELFF	-	TRBV5-1	TRBJ2-2	many
TGTGCCAGCAGTCCTTCCGGGGGGGGTGAGCAGTTCTTC	CASSPSGGGEQFF	TRBD2	TRBV12-3/TRBV12-4	TRBJ2-1	-
TGCGCCAGCAGCCAAGATCTGCACTGGACGGGCTACGAGCAGTACTTC	CASSQDLHWTGYEQYF	-	TRBV4-1	TRBJ2-7	few
TGTGCCAGCAGCTTAAGCGACGAGCAGTACTTC	CASSLSDEQYF	-	TRBV7-9	TRBJ2-7	-
TGTGCCAGCAGTTTGGCAGGGCTAATAGGGAACACCGGGGAGCTGTTTTTT	CASSLAGLIGNTGELFF	-	TRBV12-3/TRBV12-4	TRBJ2-2	-
TGTGCCAGCAGCCCACTTAACTACAATGAGCAGTTCTTC	CASSPLNYNEQFF	-	TRBV7-2	TRBJ2-1	few
TGCGCCAGCAGCCAGTCTTGGGTCGCGGGCGACAATGAGCAGTTCTTC	CASSQSWVAGDNEQFF	-	TRBV4-3	TRBJ2-1	few
TGTGCCAGCTCGGAGAACAATGAGCAGTTCTTC	CASSENNEQFF	-	TRBV18	TRBJ2-1	-
TGTGCCAGCAGTTACTCTCAGGGTAGCACCGGGGAGCTGTTTTTT	CASSYSQGSTGELFF	-	TRBV6-5	TRBJ2-2	-
TGTGCCAGCAGCGCCGGGACAAGGAGCTCCTACGAGCAGTACTTC	CASSAGTRSSYEQYF	-	TRBV12-3/TRBV12-4	TRBJ2-7	-
TGCGCCAGCAGCCAAGAAGGGGGCTCACGACCGGGTCAGCCCCAGCATTTT	CASSQEGGSRPGQPQHF	TRBD1	TRBV4-1	TRBJ1-5	-
TGCGCCAGCAGCCAAGCCTTTCCAGGGAATCAGCCCCAGCATTTT	CASSQAFPGNQPQHF	-	TRBV4-1	TRBJ1-5	-
TGTGCCAGCAGCCAATACCAGGGGCAAGAGACCCAGTACTTC	CASSQYQGQETQYF	-	TRBV3-1	TRBJ2-5	-
TGCGCCAGCAGAGTGTCCAGGGGGATGGGCACTGAAGCTTTCTTT	CASRVSRGMGTEAFF	TRBD1	TRBV5-1	TRBJ1-1	few
TGCGCCAGCAGCCAAGCAGCCCGGGAGGATGGCTACACCTTC	CASSQAAREDGYTF	-	TRBV4-3	TRBJ1-2	-
TGTGCCTGGAGTAGCGGACAGGGTGGGGATGAGCAGTTCTTC	CAWSSGQGGDEQFF	TRBD1	TRBV30	TRBJ2-1	few
TGTGCCAGCAGCGACGGACGGCGGGCCGGGGAGCTGTTTTTT	CASSDGRRAGELFF	-	TRBV7-9	TRBJ2-2	few
TGCGCCAGCAGTATCATGGGGGAGCTGTTTTTT	CASSIMGELFF	-	TRBV10-2	TRBJ2-2	few
TGCGCCAGCAGCCAGTCCAGGGGCACTGAAGCTTTCTTT	CASSQSRGTEAFF	-	TRBV4-1	TRBJ1-1	few
TGTGCCAGCAGCCACCGACAGGGGTTTGTGCCGGGGACCGGGGAGCTGTTTTTT	CASSHRQGFVPGTGELFF	TRBD1	TRBV9	TRBJ2-2	few
TGTGCCAGCAGTGACTCCCCCGGGGGCTCTGGGGCCAACGTCCTGACTTTC	CASSDSPGGSGANVLTF	-	TRBV6-4	TRBJ2-6	few
TGTGCCAGCAGTTTGCGACAGGGTATGGGAGAGACCCAGTACTTC	CASSLRQGMGETQYF	TRBD1	TRBV28	TRBJ2-5	-
TGCGCCAGCAAGCTGGGCTTCGGAGACACTGAAGCTTTCTTT	CASKLGFGDTEAFF	-	TRBV5-1	TRBJ1-1	-
TGTGCCAGCAGCAGTCCCGGGACAGGAACGGTCGACACCGGGGAGCTGTTTTTT	CASSSPGTGTVDTGELFF	TRBD1	TRBV7-2	TRBJ2-2	few
TGCAGTGCTAGAGGTTCTGCTGAAGCTTTCTTT	CSARGSAEAFF	-	TRBV20-1	TRBJ1-1	-
TGCAGCGTTGTAGGCCCCGGGAACACCGGGGAGCTGTTTTTT	CSVVGPGNTGELFF	-	TRBV29-1	TRBJ2-2	few
TGTGCCAGCAGTTTGAGGTCCACCGGGGAGCTGTTTTTT	CASSLRSTGELFF	-	TRBV12-3/TRBV12-4	TRBJ2-2	-
TGTGCCAGCAGGGTCGCGGTGCGCAAGTCTGCGGCCAACGTCCTGACTTTC	CASRVAVRKSAANVLTF	-	TRBV11-2	TRBJ2-6	-
TGTGCCAGCAGCTTAGTTACCGGGATCTACAATGAGCAGTTCTTC	CASSLVTGIYNEQFF	-	TRBV7-9	TRBJ2-1	-
TGTGCCAGCAGTAGTGGTCAGACTTACTACGAGCAGTACTTC	CASSSGQTYYEQYF	-	TRBV2	TRBJ2-7	few
TGCAGCGTTAGACAGAATGAGCAGTTCTTC	CSVRQNEQFF	-	TRBV29-1	TRBJ2-1	few
TGCAGTGCTCGGGGGACCGAGACCACAGATACGCAGTATTTT	CSARGTETTDTQYF	-	TRBV20-1	TRBJ2-3	few
TGCGCCAGCAGCTTGTTCAGGGCCCGTGACACTGAAGCTTTCTTT	CASSLFRARDTEAFF	-	TRBV5-1	TRBJ1-1	few
TGCGCCAGCAGTACGTGGACCGGGGAGCTGTTTTTT	CASSTWTGELFF	-	TRBV4-3	TRBJ2-2	-
TGCGCCAGCCGGGGCGGCAATTCACCCCTCCACTTT	CASRGGNSPLHF	-	TRBV5-1	TRBJ1-6	many
TGTGCCAGCCATAGGACAGGCTATAATGAAAAACTGTTTTTT	CASHRTGYNEKLFF	TRBD1	TRBV19	TRBJ1-4	once
TGTGCCAGCAGTTACTCGCCTAGCGGCTTCTCCTACGAGCAGTACTTC	CASSYSPSGFSYEQYF	TRBD2	TRBV6-2/TRBV6-3	TRBJ2-7	many
TGCGCCAGCAGCTCGCCTCCGGGAAACACCATATATTTT	CASSSPPGNTIYF	-	TRBV5-1	TRBJ1-3	-
TGCGCCAGCAGTCGTTCCGAAGACAGGTCGAACACCGGGGAGCTGTTTTTT	CASSRSEDRSNTGELFF	-	TRBV23-1	TRBJ2-2	few
TGTGCCAGCAGTTCGACCGGGACAGGGGGCCCCGCTGAAGCTTTCTTT	CASSSTGTGGPAEAFF	TRBD1	TRBV6-2/TRBV6-3	TRBJ1-1	few
TGCGCCAGCAGCCGAGGGGGGGGAAATGAGCAGTTCTTC	CASSRGGGNEQFF	-	TRBV4-3	TRBJ2-1	few
TGTGCCAGCAACCCTACTCGGACTAGCGGGGGGTCCTACAATGAGCAGTTCTTC	CASNPTRTSGGSYNEQFF	TRBD2	TRBV7-4	TRBJ2-1	-
TGTGCCAGCAGCTCCCGTTGGGGGTTTGAAGCTTTCTTT	CASSSRWGFEAFF	-	TRBV7-2	TRBJ1-1	-
TGTGCCAGCAGCTTAGGGAGATCGGGGGATCAGCCCCAGCATTTT	CASSLGRSGDQPQHF	-	TRBV7-9	TRBJ1-5	few
TGTGCCAGCAGCTTAGCGGGACTAGCGGGGGGGCCTTGGGGCTCTGGGGCCAACGTCCTGACTTTC	CASSLAGLAGGPWGSGANVLTF	TRBD2	TRBV7-9	TRBJ2-6	-
TGTGCCAGCAGCGTTACAGGGCTGTCAGCAGATACGCAGTATTTT	CASSVTGLSADTQYF	-	TRBV9	TRBJ2-3	few
TGTGCCAGCAGCGCTAAGAATCAGCCCCAGCATTTT	CASSAKNQPQHF	-	TRBV27	TRBJ1-5	few
TGTGCCAGCAGTTCTCCCCAGAGGCGGTTAGACTATGGCTACACCTTC	CASSSPQRRLDYGYTF	-	TRBV12-3/TRBV12-4	TRBJ1-2	-
TGTGCCAGCAGCTTAGCCCAGGGGTACACAGATACGCAGTATTTT	CASSLAQGYTDTQYF	-	TRBV7-9	TRBJ2-3	few
TGTGCTAGTGGTTTTCTTCTCCGCGGACAAAATGCCGGGGAGCTGTTTTTT	CASGFLLRGQNAGELFF	-	TRBV12-5	TRBJ2-2	-
TGTGCCAGCAGCGTGGGCCGGGGGCCAACTAGCGGGGGCCAAGAGACCCAGTACTTC	CASSVGRGPTSGGQETQYF	TRBD2	TRBV9	TRBJ2-5	few
TGTGCCAGCAGCGCCCAGGGCCTCCGGAACACAGATACGCAGTATTTT	CASSAQGLRNTDTQYF	-	TRBV9	TRBJ2-3	-